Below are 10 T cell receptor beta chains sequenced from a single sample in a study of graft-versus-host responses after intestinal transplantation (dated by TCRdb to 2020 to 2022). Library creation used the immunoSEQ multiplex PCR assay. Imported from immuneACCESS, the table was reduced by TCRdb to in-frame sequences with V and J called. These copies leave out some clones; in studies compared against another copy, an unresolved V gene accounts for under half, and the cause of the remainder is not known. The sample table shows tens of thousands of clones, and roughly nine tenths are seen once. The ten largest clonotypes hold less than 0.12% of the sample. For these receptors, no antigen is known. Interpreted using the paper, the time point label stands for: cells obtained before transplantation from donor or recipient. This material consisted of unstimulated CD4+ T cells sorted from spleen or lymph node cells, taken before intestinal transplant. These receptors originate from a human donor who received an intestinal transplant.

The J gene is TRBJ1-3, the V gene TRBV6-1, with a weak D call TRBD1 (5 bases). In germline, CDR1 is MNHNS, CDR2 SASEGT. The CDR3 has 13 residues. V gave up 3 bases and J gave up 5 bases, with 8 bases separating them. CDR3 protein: CASSERDRNTIYF. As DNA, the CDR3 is TGTGCCAGCAGTGAGCGGGACCGAAACACCATATATTTT.

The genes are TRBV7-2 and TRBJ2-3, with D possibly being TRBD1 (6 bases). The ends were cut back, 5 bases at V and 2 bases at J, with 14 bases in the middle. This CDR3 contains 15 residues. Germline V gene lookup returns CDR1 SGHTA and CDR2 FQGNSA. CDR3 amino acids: CASSADLGATDTQYF. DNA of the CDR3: TGTGCCAGCAGCGCCGACTTGGGGGCCACAGATACGCAGTATTTT.

CDR3 bases: TGTGCCAGCAGCCCGGGACAGGGTACTGAAGCTTTCTTT. It encodes CASSPGQGTEAFF. V usage is TRBV7-9 and J usage is TRBJ1-1, with TRBD1 matching over 9 bases. The V segment lost 5 bases and the J segment 5 bases; nucleotides outside the gene matches: 3. This CDR3 contains 13 residues. From germline, CDR1 is SEHNR and CDR2 FQNEAQ (reference sequence).

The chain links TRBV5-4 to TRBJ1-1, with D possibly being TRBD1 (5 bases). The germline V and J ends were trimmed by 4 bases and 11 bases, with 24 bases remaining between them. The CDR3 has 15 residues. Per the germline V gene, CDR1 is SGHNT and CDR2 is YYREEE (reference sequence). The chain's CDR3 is CASSPGGTDSPRAFF. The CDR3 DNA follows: TGTGCCAGCAGCCCGGGGGGGACTGACTCCCCTCGGGCTTTCTTT.

CDR3 bases: TGTGCCAGCAGCTTGGATCCAGGGTCTTCGTGGATTTACGAGCAGTACTTC. The encoded protein is CASSLDPGSSWIYEQYF. J is TRBJ2-7 and V is TRBV5-4, with D perhaps TRBD1 (5 bases). V was clipped by 0 bases and J by 4 bases, with 20 bases between them. From germline, CDR1 is SGHNT and CDR2 YYREEE (reference sequence). This CDR3 comprises 17 residues. The full variable domain, with the rest looked up from reference TRBV5-4 and TRBJ2-7, is ETGVTQSPTHLIKTRGQQVTLRCSSQSGHNTVSWYQQALGQGPQFIFQYYREEENGRGNFPPRFSGLQFPNYSSELNVNALELDDSALYLCASSLDPGSSWIYEQYFGPGTRLTVT.

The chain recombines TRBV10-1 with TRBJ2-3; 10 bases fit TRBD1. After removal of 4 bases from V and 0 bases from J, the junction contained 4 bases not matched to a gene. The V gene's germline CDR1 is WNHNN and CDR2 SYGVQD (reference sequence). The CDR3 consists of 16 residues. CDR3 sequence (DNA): TGCGCCAGCAGTGGGGGGGACAGGGGTAGCACAGATACGCAGTATTTT. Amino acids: CASSGGDRGSTDTQYF.

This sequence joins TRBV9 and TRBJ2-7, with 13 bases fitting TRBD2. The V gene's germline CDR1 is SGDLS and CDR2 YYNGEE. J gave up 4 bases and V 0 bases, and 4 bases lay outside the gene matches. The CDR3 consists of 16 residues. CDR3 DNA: TGTGCCAGCAGCGTAGGACTAGCGGGGGGTAGGTACGAGCAGTACTTC. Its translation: CASSVGLAGGRYEQYF.

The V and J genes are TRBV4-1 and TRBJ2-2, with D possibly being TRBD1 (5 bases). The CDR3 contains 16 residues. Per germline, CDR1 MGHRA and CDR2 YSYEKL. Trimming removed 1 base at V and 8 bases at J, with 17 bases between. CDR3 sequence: CASSQGETRVAGELFF. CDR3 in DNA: TGCGCCAGCAGCCAAGGCGAAACCAGGGTGGCTGGGGAGCTGTTTTTT.

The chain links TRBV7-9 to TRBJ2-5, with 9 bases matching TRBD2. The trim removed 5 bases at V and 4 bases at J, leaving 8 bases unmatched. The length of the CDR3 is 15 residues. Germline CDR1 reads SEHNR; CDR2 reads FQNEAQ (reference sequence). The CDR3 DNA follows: TGTGCCAGCAGCCTGCCTGGGACTAGCCGAGAGACCCAGTACTTC. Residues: CASSLPGTSRETQYF.

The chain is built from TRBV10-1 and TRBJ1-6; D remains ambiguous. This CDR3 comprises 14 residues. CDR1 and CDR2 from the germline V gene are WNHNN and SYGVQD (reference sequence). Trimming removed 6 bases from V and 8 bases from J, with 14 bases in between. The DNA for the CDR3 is TGCGCCAGCAGCCCTGGCGGGCAAGATTCACCCCTCCACTTT. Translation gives CASSPGGQDSPLHF.